The clone carrying this TCR beta chain occurred once. Its antigen is unknown. This sample's time point: naive CD8 control sorted from an acute-time-point sample. CD3, CD8 and CD45RO antibodies stained cells; a viability dye excluded dead cells. This record comes from a study of CD8 T cells in acute hepatitis C reinfection. Findings and caveats of the study: TRBV04 and TRBV06 were preferentially used in all groups, not explained by naive pool overrepresentation. Chronically infected subjects had no follow-up NS3-1073 repertoires. Acute resolver, follow-up resolver and acute chronic samples had similar high diversity.

Only in-frame clones appear in the TCRdb table, and some are missing; sequencing was by immunoSEQ multiplex PCR. The sample carries about 38,000 clones, approximately 87% recorded once. After removal of 2 bases from V and 2 bases from J, the junction contained 1 base not matched to a gene. Germline CDR1 MNHEY, CDR2 SVGAGI. CDR3 length: 14 residues. Sequencing input: naive CD8+ T cells from PBMCs. This rearrangement joins TRBV6-5 to TRBJ1-2, with 8 bases fitting TRBD1. The TCR originated in a young man with chronic hepatitis C. The CDR3 nucleotides read TGTGCCAGCAGTTACGGACAGGGAAACTATGGCTACACCTTC. As protein: CASSYGQGNYGYTF.